These 2 T cell receptor beta chains were sequenced from one sample in a study of spatial heterogeneity in lung cancer. These receptors' targets are unknown. Time point denoted: sample taken at primary tumor resection. Study results and limitations: Counts that tracked tumor mutation counts were those of expanded intratumoral alpha and beta TCRs.

One entry per CDR3 protein, called by TCRdb with MiXCR from the 5' RACE reads. The sample yields roughly 28,000 distinct CDR3 sequences, approximately 7% seen once. The material sequenced was lung tumor tissue, taken at surgery. The receptor set was obtained from a male donor with early-stage non-small cell lung cancer.

This clonotype was picked up many times. V and J are TRBV28 and TRBJ2-3; D possibly corresponds to TRBD2 (6 bases). The CDR3 is 15 amino acids. CDR1 is MDHEN, CDR2 SYDVKM, per germline. V lost 7 bases to trimming and J lost 0 bases, with 14 bases between them. CDR3 sequence (DNA): TGTGCCAGCATTCCCCGGGACTCTAGCACAGATACGCAGTATTTT. As protein: CASIPRDSSTDTQYF.

The chain employs TRBV5-1 and TRBJ1-3; the D is unclear. The CDR3 loop spans 12 amino acids. The germline V gene encodes CDR1 SGHRS and CDR2 YFSETQ. Between the trimmed V and J ends, which lost 0 bases and 4 bases, there was a span of 2 bases. As DNA, the CDR3 is TGCGCCAGCAGCTTGGACGGAAACACCATATATTTT. Protein: CASSLDGNTIYF.